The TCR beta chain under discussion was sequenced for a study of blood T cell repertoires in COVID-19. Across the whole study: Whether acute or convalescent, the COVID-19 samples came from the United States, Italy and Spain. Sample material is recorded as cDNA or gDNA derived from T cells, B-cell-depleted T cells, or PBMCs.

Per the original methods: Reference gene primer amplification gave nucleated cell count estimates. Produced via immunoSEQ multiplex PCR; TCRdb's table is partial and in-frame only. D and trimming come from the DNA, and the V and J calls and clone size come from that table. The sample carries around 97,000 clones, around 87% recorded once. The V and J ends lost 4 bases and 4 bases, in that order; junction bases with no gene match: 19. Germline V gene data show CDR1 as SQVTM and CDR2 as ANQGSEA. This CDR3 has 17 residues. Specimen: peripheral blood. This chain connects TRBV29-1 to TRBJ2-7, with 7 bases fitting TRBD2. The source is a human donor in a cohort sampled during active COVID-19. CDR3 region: CSVASPGRGVQKYEQYF. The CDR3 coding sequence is TGCAGCGTTGCTTCCCCTGGGAGGGGAGTTCAGAAGTACGAGCAGTACTTC.